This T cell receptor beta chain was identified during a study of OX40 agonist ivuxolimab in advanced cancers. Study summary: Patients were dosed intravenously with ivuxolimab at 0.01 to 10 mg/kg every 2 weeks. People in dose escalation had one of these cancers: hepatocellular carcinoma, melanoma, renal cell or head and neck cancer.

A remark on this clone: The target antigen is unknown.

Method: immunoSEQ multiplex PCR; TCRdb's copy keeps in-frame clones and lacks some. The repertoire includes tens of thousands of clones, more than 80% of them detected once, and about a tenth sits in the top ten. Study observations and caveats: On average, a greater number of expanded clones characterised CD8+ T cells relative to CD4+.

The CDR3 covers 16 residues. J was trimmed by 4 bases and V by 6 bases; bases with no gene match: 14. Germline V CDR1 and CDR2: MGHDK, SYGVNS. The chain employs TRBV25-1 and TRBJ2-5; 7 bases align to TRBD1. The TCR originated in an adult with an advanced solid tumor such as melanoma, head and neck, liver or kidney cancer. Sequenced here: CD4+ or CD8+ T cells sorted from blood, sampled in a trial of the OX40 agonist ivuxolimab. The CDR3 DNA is TGTGCCAGCAGCAGAAACGTGGACAGGTCTGGAGAGACCCAGTACTTC. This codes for CASSRNVDRSGETQYF.